The 2 T cell receptor beta chains given below trace back to one sample, sequenced in a study of patients and donors after allogeneic stem cell transplantation. TCRdb independently ran MiXCR on the RT-PCR reads; one entry per CDR3 protein. The sample holds approximately 410,000 distinct CDR3 sequences, under 20% seen once. The source material was blood, either unsorted or a sorted T cell fraction (not recorded which). The origin of the receptors is a human donor who was either an allogeneic HSCT recipient or a stem cell or donor lymphocyte infusion donor (not recorded which). It is not recorded whose cells these are; they may come from a transplant donor.

The chain combines TRBV6-2 or TRBV6-3 with TRBJ1-1; TRBD1 matches at 9 bases. This CDR3 has 14 amino acids. The V segment lost 4 bases and the J segment 4 bases; nucleotides outside the gene matches: 4. Germline lookup yields CDR1 MNHEY and CDR2 SVGEGT. The CDR3 protein is CASSWTGVSTEAFF. Here the CDR3 DNA reads TGTGCCAGCAGTTGGACAGGGGTCTCCACTGAAGCTTTCTTT.

The rearrangement uses TRBV2 and TRBJ2-7; maybe TRBD2 (6 bases). The CDR3 runs to 15 residues. The germline V and J ends were trimmed by 1 base and 2 bases, with 12 bases remaining between them. The germline gives CDR1 SNHLY, CDR2 FYNNEI. The CDR3 loop reads CASSEEVGLTYEQYF. In nucleotides, the CDR3 is TGTGCCAGCAGTGAAGAGGTGGGACTCACCTACGAGCAGTACTTC.